This T cell receptor beta chain was sequenced for a study of tumor-infiltrating lymphocytes in primary liver carcinoma. The CDR3 spans 13 residues. Germline lookup yields CDR1 KGHSH and CDR2 LQKENI. Trimming took 4 bases from V and 3 from J; bases not matched to a gene: 2. cDNA specific to TCR beta was made from around 470 ng of total RNA, with a constant-region primer employed for priming. Slightly modified ARM-PCR served as the procedure for the TCR beta libraries. These libraries came from three rounds of nested multiplex PCR. The first two PCR rounds, approximately 11 cycles each, used TRBV1-TRBV30 forward primers and a C-beta reverse primer. Each CDR3 protein gets one entry after TCRdb re-called the multiplex PCR reads with MiXCR. The sample has over 95,000 distinct CDR3 sequences; 55% to 75% are singletons. Total RNA and DNA came together from 20-30 mg of bulk tissue without cell sorting. The sample holds a few counts of this clonotype.

The V call is TRBV18, the J call TRBJ1-2; 7 bases align to TRBD1. Sequenced input: liver tumor tissue from sampling region 5. Specified subset: tumor region T5, tumor centre. This receptor was identified in an older woman with primary liver carcinoma and hepatitis B virus infection. CDR3 region: CASSRDSDYGYTF. In DNA form, the CDR3 reads TGTGCCAGCTCACGGGACAGTGACTATGGCTACACCTTC.